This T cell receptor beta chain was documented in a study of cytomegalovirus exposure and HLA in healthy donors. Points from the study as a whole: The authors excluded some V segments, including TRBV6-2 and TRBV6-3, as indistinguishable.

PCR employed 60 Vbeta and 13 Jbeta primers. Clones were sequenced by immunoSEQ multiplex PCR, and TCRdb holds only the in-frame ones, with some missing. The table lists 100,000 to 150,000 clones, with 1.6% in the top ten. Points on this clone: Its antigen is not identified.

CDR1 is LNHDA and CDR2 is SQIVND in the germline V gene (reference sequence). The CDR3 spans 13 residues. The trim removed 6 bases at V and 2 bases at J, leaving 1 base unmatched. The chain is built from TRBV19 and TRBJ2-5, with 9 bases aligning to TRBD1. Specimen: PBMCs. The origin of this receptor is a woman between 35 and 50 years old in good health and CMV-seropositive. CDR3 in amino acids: CASRTGGQETQYF. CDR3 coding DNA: TGTGCCAGTAGGACAGGGGGACAAGAGACCCAGTACTTC.